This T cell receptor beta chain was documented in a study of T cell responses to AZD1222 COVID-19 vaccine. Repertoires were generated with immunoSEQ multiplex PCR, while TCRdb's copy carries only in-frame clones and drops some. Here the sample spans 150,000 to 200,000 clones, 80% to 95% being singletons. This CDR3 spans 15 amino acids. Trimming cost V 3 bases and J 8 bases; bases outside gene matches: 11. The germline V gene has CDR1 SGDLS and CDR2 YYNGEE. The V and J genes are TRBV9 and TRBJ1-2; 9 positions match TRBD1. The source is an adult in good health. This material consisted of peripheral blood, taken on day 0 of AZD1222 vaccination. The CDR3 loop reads CASSGGDRASRGYTF. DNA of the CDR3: TGTGCCAGCAGCGGAGGGGACAGGGCCTCTCGGGGCTACACCTTC.